The entry below gives a single T cell receptor (beta chain) sequence along with its context. Its antigen remains unidentified. The CDR3 is 13 amino acids. Germline loops: CDR1 SEHNR, CDR2 FQNEAQ (reference sequence). The data were taken from a study of T cells expressing NK-cell markers. The wider study: Sorted CD3+CD56-NKG2C+, CD3+CD56+NKG2C+ and CD3+CD56+NKG2C- T cells supplied the TCR beta repertoires. Most of the eight sequenced donors tested HCMV-seropositive; one tested seronegative. Broader study findings: Topping the CD3+CD56-NKG2C+ fraction as well were these clonotypes, in a few donors.

Researchers built TCR beta cDNA using 5'RACE template switching with UMIs. From its re-call of the 5' RACE reads, TCRdb lists each CDR3 protein once, without DNA. This table lists 550,000 or so distinct CDR3 sequences. This sequence was found in a man aged 18 to 29 in good health. The chain recombines TRBV7-9 with TRBJ2-1; TCRdb's assignment of TRBD1 cannot be checked, as there is no DNA. The specimen sequenced was blood T cells: a sorted CD56 or NKG2C T cell subset, CD4+ or CD8+ T cells, or bulk PBMC T cells (not recorded which). The chain's CDR3 is CASRDRLTAEQFF.